The 26 T cell receptor beta chains presented below share a single source sample, sequenced in a study of cytomegalovirus exposure and HLA in healthy donors. The PCR made use of 60 Vbeta and 13 Jbeta primers. TCRdb keeps only in-frame clones here, not all; method: immunoSEQ multiplex PCR. Found here are more than 90,000 clones, around 70% of them singletons; the top ten hold about 4.9%. The source material was PBMCs. The receptors derive from a young man in good health and CMV-seropositive.

The rearrangement links TRBV7-2 to TRBJ2-7; a weak D match, TRBD1 (5 bases). Germline V lookup: CDR1 SGHTA, CDR2 FQGNSA. Trimming cost V 0 bases and J 4 bases, with 13 bases left between them. CDR3 length: 15 residues. The CDR3: CASSLAPVREYEQYF. CDR3 coding DNA: TGTGCCAGCAGCTTAGCCCCGGTCAGGGAATACGAGCAGTACTTC.

For this clone: Other nucleotide sequences from this sample produce the same CDR3. This chain uses TRBV6-5 with TRBJ2-5, with 8 bases lining up with TRBD1. Germline CDR1 reads MNHEY; CDR2 reads SVGAGI. The V gene end was trimmed by 6 bases and the J gene end by 4 bases; junction bases not matched to a gene: 7. This CDR3 has 14 residues. The CDR3 here is CASSLTGGGETQYF. In DNA form, the CDR3 reads TGTGCCAGCAGCTTAACAGGGGGAGGAGAGACCCAGTACTTC.

This clone was counted once. V usage is TRBV19 and J usage is TRBJ1-4; D perhaps matches TRBD1 (5 bases). CDR3 size: 15 residues. V lost 7 bases and J 5 bases, leaving 17 bases between the germline ends. Germline V gives CDR1 LNHDA, CDR2 SQIVND (reference sequence). As DNA, the CDR3 is TGTGCCAGTAATAACCAGGGACTGCGAAATGAAAAACTGTTTTTT. Translation: CASNNQGLRNEKLFF. The full variable domain, completed using reference TRBV19 and TRBJ1-4, is DGGITQSPKYLFRKEGQNVTLSCEQNLNHDAMYWYRQDPGQGLRLIYYSQIVNDFQKGDIAEGYSVSREKKESFPLTVTSAQKNPTAFYLCASNNQGLRNEKLFFGSGTQLSVL.

V and J are TRBV13 and TRBJ1-5; a possible D gene is TRBD1 (6 bases). The V gene lost 1 base and the J gene lost 7 bases, with 11 bases spanning the gap. This CDR3 has 14 amino acids. Germline lookup yields CDR1 PRHDT and CDR2 FYEKMQ (reference sequence). The DNA for the CDR3 is TGTGCCAGCAGCTTAGCGGCAGGGGACCAGCCCCAGCATTTT. This codes for CASSLAAGDQPQHF.

The chain uses TRBV7-2 and TRBJ1-3, with TRBD1 matching 8 bases. CDR3 size: 15 residues. J lost 4 bases, V lost 4 bases, and 6 bases had no gene match. Germline values: CDR1 SGHTA, CDR2 FQGNSA. The CDR3 coding sequence is TGTGCCAGCAGCTCCCGGACAGGGTCAGGAAACACCATATATTTT. It codes for CASSSRTGSGNTIYF.

This chain links TRBV9 with TRBJ1-5; D is possibly TRBD1 (6 bases). This CDR3 spans 14 amino acids. Germline assignment: CDR1 SGDLS and CDR2 YYNGEE. The germline V and J ends were trimmed by 0 bases and 6 bases, with 10 bases remaining between them. The DNA for the CDR3 is TGTGCCAGCAGCGTAGAAGGGGGGGCTCAGCCCCAGCATTTT. It codes for CASSVEGGAQPQHF.

This chain uses TRBV28 with TRBJ1-1; TRBD1 agrees at 10 bases. Germline-derived CDR1 and CDR2 are MDHEN and SYDVKM. With V trimmed by 4 bases and J by 1 base, 3 bases remained unmatched. This CDR3 is 15 amino acids long. This CDR3 reads CASSSRDRGNTEAFF. CDR3 DNA: TGTGCCAGCAGTTCCCGGGACAGGGGGAACACTGAAGCTTTCTTT.

The chain couples TRBV27 to TRBJ1-3, with D hard to call. The germline CDR1 and CDR2 sequences are MNHEY and SMNVEV (reference sequence). The CDR3 is made up of 12 amino acids. V was cut by 4 bases and J by 9 bases, with 10 bases left in between. The chain's CDR3 is CASSSKGGTIYF. The CDR3 nucleotides read TGTGCCAGCAGTTCCAAAGGCGGCACCATATATTTT.

This clone has just one count. The V call is TRBV7-2, the J call TRBJ1-2; 9 bases line up with TRBD1. There are 14 residues in the CDR3. Germline assignment: CDR1 SGHTA and CDR2 FQGNSA. Trimming removed 5 bases from V and 4 bases from J; junction bases left unmatched: 5. The CDR3 DNA follows: TGTGCCAGCAGCCCAACAGGGGGCGTCTATGGCTACACCTTC. Its protein is CASSPTGGVYGYTF.

J is TRBJ1-4 and V is TRBV27; D is perhaps TRBD1 (5 bases). Deletions cut 0 bases from V and 8 bases from J, with 10 bases between. The germline CDR1 and CDR2 sequences are MNHEY and SMNVEV (reference sequence). CDR3 size: 14 residues. Here the CDR3 reads CASSLSAWGEKLFF. CDR3 in DNA: TGTGCCAGCAGTTTATCGGCGTGGGGCGAAAAACTGTTTTTT.

This rearrangement joins TRBV5-6 to TRBJ2-2; D gene unclear. CDR1 and CDR2 from the germline V gene are SGHDT and YYEEEE. The CDR3 has 16 residues. Trimming left V 2 bases short and J 4 bases short, with 15 bases between. The CDR3, as DNA: TGTGCCAGCAGCTTAGACAAACCTTTGAGCACCGGGGAGCTGTTTTTT. The encoded protein is CASSLDKPLSTGELFF.

This chain uses TRBV10-1 with TRBJ1-1; no firm D call. There are 13 residues in the CDR3. Germline CDR1 reads WNHNN; CDR2 reads SYGVQD (reference sequence). V gave up 2 bases and J gave up 5 bases, with 9 bases separating them. In DNA form, the CDR3 reads TGCGCCAGCAGTGAGACAGAGAGTACTGAAGCTTTCTTT. Translation gives CASSETESTEAFF.

This chain joins TRBV5-6 and TRBJ2-3, with 12 bases identical to TRBD2. The CDR3 loop spans 17 amino acids. V was pared by 0 bases and J by 7 bases, with 9 bases of the junction left unmatched. Germline CDR1 SGHDT, CDR2 YYEEEE. The CDR3 loop is CASSLGASGGAVNTQYF. Written as DNA, the CDR3 is TGTGCCAGCAGCTTGGGGGCTAGCGGGGGGGCCGTTAATACGCAGTATTTT.

The rearrangement links TRBV7-9 to TRBJ2-1, with D hard to call. V lost 5 bases and J lost 9, with 8 bases in between. The germline CDR1 and CDR2 sequences are SEHNR and FQNEAQ (reference sequence). The CDR3 runs 11 residues. The CDR3 sequence: CASSLSGEQFF. CDR3 DNA sequence: TGTGCCAGCAGCCTTTCAGGTGAGCAGTTCTTC.

This rearrangement joins TRBV11-2 to TRBJ2-6; tentative D call: TRBD2 (5 bases). V was trimmed by 5 bases and J by 2 bases, leaving 10 bases between them. This CDR3 region has 15 residues. Germline lookup yields CDR1 SGHAT and CDR2 FQNNGV. CDR3 amino acids: CASSPHGAGANVLTF. The CDR3, as DNA: TGTGCCAGCAGCCCGCACGGGGCTGGGGCCAACGTCCTGACTTTC.

V gene TRBV29-1 combines with J gene TRBJ2-5; TRBD1 matches 9 bases. Matching the DNA end better, TRBJ2-7 makes the J call doubtful. From germline, CDR1 is SQVTM and CDR2 ANQGSEA. The CDR3 is 13 amino acids. This CDR3 is CSVEDRGTDEQYF. CDR3 in DNA: TGCAGCGTTGAGGACAGGGGCACGGACGAGCAGTACTTC.

The chain couples TRBV11-2 to TRBJ2-3, with 8 bases aligning to TRBD2. Germline assignment: CDR1 SGHAT and CDR2 FQNNGV. Trimming took 5 bases from V and 4 from J; bases not matched to a gene: 11. There are 16 residues in the CDR3. CDR3 DNA sequence: TGTGCCAGCAGCCCGATAGCGGGGCGGGGCGCAGATACGCAGTATTTT. This translates into CASSPIAGRGADTQYF.

The V and J genes are TRBV20-1 and TRBJ2-1; TRBD2 matches at 7 bases. The CDR3 is made up of 11 amino acids. Germline V gene sequence: CDR1 DFQATT, CDR2 SNEGSKA (reference sequence). V dropped 7 bases and J dropped 3; count of bases not matched to a gene: 0. The CDR3 reads CSGTSYNEQFF. In DNA form, the CDR3 reads TGCAGTGGGACTAGCTACAATGAGCAGTTCTTC.

The J gene is TRBJ2-7, the V gene TRBV6-4, with 7 nucleotides matching TRBD1. The CDR3 runs to 14 residues. Trimming took 0 bases from V and 6 from J; bases not matched to a gene: 5. Germline-derived CDR1 and CDR2 are MRHNA and SNTAGT. The DNA of the CDR3 is TGTGCCAGCAGTGACTCGGGTCCAGGGGGCGAGCAGTACTTC. Protein sequence: CASSDSGPGGEQYF.

This clone appeared a single time. The genes are TRBV28 and TRBJ1-5; TRBD1 is a possible D gene (6 bases). Germline CDR1 reads MDHEN; CDR2 reads SYDVKM. V was cut by 10 bases and J by 7 bases, with 17 bases left in between. The CDR3 is made up of 13 amino acids. The CDR3 is CATHREARQPQHF. DNA for the CDR3: TGTGCCACCCACAGGGAAGCGAGGCAGCCCCAGCATTTT. Full variable domain (missing parts from reference TRBV28 and TRBJ1-5): DVKVTQSSRYLVKRTGEKVFLECVQDMDHENMFWYRQDPGLGLRLIYFSYDVKMKEKGDIPEGYSVSREKKERFSLILESASTNQTSMYLCATHREARQPQHFGDGTRLSIL.

The chain carries TRBV27 and TRBJ1-4, with 9 bases matching TRBD1. V lost 4 bases and J lost 8; bases outside the gene matches: 8. Germline values: CDR1 MNHEY, CDR2 SMNVEV (reference sequence). This CDR3 region has 15 residues. The CDR3 spells CASSYRGLGGEKLFF. Here the CDR3 DNA reads TGTGCCAGCAGTTACAGGGGGCTTGGGGGGGAAAAACTGTTTTTT.

V and J are TRBV6-1 and TRBJ2-3; the match to TRBD2 covers 8 bases. The ends lost 2 bases at V and 2 bases at J; junction bases unmatched: 3. The CDR3 is 15 residues long. The germline gives CDR1 MNHNS, CDR2 SASEGT. The CDR3 DNA reads as TGTGCCAGCAGTGAACTAGCGGGTGACACAGATACGCAGTATTTT. It encodes CASSELAGDTDTQYF.

The V call is TRBV27, the J call TRBJ1-2; D perhaps matches TRBD1 (5 bases). Germline assignment: CDR1 MNHEY and CDR2 SMNVEV (reference sequence). This CDR3 has 13 residues. Between the trimmed V and J ends, which lost 1 base and 8 bases, there was a span of 11 bases. CDR3 in DNA: TGTGCCAGCAGTTTATTGGCAGGGCAAGGCTACACCTTC. As protein: CASSLLAGQGYTF.

This clone was found a few times. In nucleotides, the CDR3 is TGTGCTAGTGCAAAACCACCGGGACAAACTTTCTCCTACGAGCAGTACTTC. As protein: CASAKPPGQTFSYEQYF. The J gene is TRBJ2-7, the V gene TRBV12-5; D might be TRBD1 (6 bases). The germline gives CDR1 LGHNT, CDR2 FRNRAP. The CDR3 is made up of 17 amino acids. Trimming took off 7 bases at V and 0 bases at J, with 22 bases between the two ends.

Written as DNA, the CDR3 is TGTGCCAGCTCCCTAGCGGGGGTCACAGATACGCAGTATTTT. Amino acid sequence: CASSLAGVTDTQYF. The chain uses TRBV18 and TRBJ2-3; 10 nucleotides agree with TRBD2. V shed 6 bases and J 2 bases; nucleotides not matched to a gene: 2. CDR1 and CDR2 from the germline V gene are KGHSH and LQKENI. The CDR3 has 14 residues.

The chain recombines TRBV28 with TRBJ1-4; 7 positions match TRBD1. The V segment lost 6 bases and the J segment 7 bases; nucleotides outside the gene matches: 8. Per germline, CDR1 MDHEN and CDR2 SYDVKM. The CDR3 loop spans 14 amino acids. CDR3 amino acids: CASSSGTVGEKLFF. The CDR3 DNA reads as TGTGCCAGCAGCTCCGGGACAGTGGGTGAAAAACTGTTTTTT.